In this sample, the clone carrying this T cell receptor beta chain turned up many times. What it binds is not known. These data belong to a study of T cells in Graves' hyperthyroidism and ophthalmopathy. Looking at the study overall: Peripheral blood was acquired at first diagnosis, ahead of any therapy whatsoever.

Study outcomes and limitations: The model predicted ophthalmopathy a median roughly 6.3 months before onset. Ophthalmopathy could be told apart from stable hyperthyroidism with a 13 V-J model.

V lost 2 bases and J 0 bases, leaving 13 bases between the germline ends. Germline V gene data show CDR1 as SQVTM and CDR2 as ANQGSEA. The CDR3 totals 15 residues. RNA transcripts provided the source from which TCR beta CDR3 regions were amplified. First-round RT-PCR of the TCR CDR3 relied on the HTBI primer set. MiXCR, applied by TCRdb to the multiplex PCR reads, yields one record per CDR3 protein. The sample consists of some 600,000 distinct CDR3 sequences, roughly 13% of them appearing once. Each 10 ml fresh peripheral blood draw supplied the PBMCs. The V gene is TRBV29-1, the J gene TRBJ1-2, with D possibly matching TRBD1 (5 bases). The specimen sequenced was blood. This clonotype was obtained from a woman aged 30 to 39 with Graves' hyperthyroidism that later progressed to Graves' ophthalmopathy. This CDR3 reads CSVESGTESNYGYTF. In DNA, the CDR3 is TGCAGCGTTGAATCAGGGACCGAATCTAACTATGGCTACACCTTC.